This TCR beta chain was captured in a study of T cells in Graves' hyperthyroidism and ophthalmopathy. Amplified TCR beta CDR3 regions derived from RNA transcripts. Initially, a first-round RT-PCR of the TCR CDR3 employed the HTBI primer set. MiXCR, run by TCRdb on the multiplex PCR reads, gives a single entry per CDR3 protein. The table has approximately 640,000 distinct CDR3 sequences, 40% to 55% seen once. Findings and caveats of the study: Most clonotypes expanded in the thyroid (above 0.001) were also present in blood.

Uncontrolled infection, other autoimmune disease, pregnancy or lactation excluded patients. Germline assignment: CDR1 SGHTA and CDR2 FQGNSA. Trimming at V came to 5 bases and at J to 2 bases, leaving 4 bases not matched to a gene. This CDR3 comprises 15 residues. This clonotype appeared a few times. Its antigen remains unidentified. V usage is TRBV7-2 and J usage is TRBJ1-5; 9 bases line up with TRBD1. The sequenced material came from peripheral blood or thyroid tissue (not recorded which). The TCR originated in an adult man with Graves' disease, either hyperthyroidism or ophthalmopathy (not recorded which). Here the CDR3 reads CASSRTGDGNQPQHF. DNA for the CDR3: TGTGCCAGCAGCCGGACAGGGGATGGCAATCAGCCCCAGCATTTT.